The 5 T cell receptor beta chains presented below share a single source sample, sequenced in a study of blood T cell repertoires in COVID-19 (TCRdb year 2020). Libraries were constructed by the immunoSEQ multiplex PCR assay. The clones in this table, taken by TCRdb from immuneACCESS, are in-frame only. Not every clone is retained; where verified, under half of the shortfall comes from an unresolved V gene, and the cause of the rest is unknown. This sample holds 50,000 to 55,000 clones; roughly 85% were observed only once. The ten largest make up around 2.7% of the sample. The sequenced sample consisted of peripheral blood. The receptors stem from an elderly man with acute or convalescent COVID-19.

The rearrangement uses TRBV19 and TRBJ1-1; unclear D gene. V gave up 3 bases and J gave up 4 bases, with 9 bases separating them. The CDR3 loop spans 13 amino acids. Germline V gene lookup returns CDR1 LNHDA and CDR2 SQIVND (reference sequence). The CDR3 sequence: CASSMRVRTEAFF. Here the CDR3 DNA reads TGTGCCAGTAGTATGAGGGTGCGCACTGAAGCTTTCTTT.

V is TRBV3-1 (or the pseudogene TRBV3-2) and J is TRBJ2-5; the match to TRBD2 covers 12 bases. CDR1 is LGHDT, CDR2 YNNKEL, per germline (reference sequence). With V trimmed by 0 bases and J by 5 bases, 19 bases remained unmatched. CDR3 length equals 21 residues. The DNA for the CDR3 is TGTGCCAGCAGCCAAGACAGTCGAACGGCTAGCGGGGGGGCCTCGGTGGAGACCCAGTACTTC. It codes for CASSQDSRTASGGASVETQYF.

The CDR3 here is CASGLVFLYEAFF. The CDR3 DNA sequence: TGTGCTAGTGGTTTGGTTTTTTTATATGAAGCTTTCTTT. The V gene is TRBV12-5, the J gene TRBJ1-1, with D unclear. Trimming left V 0 bases short and J 7 bases short, with 9 bases between. The germline V gene encodes CDR1 LGHNT and CDR2 FRNRAP. CDR3 size: 13 residues.

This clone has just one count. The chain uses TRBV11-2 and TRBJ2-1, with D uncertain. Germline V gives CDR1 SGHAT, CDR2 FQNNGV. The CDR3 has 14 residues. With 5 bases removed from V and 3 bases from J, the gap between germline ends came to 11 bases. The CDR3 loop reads CASSPAANYNEQFF. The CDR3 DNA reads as TGTGCCAGCAGCCCGGCGGCCAACTACAATGAGCAGTTCTTC.

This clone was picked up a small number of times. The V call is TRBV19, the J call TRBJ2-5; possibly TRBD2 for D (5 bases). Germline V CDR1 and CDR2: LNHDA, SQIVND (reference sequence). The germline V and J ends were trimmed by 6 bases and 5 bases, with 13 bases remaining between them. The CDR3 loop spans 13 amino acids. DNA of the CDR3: TGTGCCAGTAGCCGAGGGATGTGGGAGACCCAGTACTTC. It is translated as CASSRGMWETQYF.